Sequencing of this T cell receptor beta chain was carried out in a study of regulatory T cells in long-lasting Graves disease. Study-level results: Among persistent patients, a larger number of public clonotypes were shared (approximately 3,000) than among newly diagnosed patients (about 970). Newly diagnosed disease favored TRBV20-1 and TRBJ2-1 over persistent disease. Researchers reported studying only peripheral blood, not thyroid tissue.

This clonotype was found a few times. Antigen unknown. The TCR beta library used iRepertoire HTBI primers with Arm-PCR amplification of CDR3. TCRdb processed the multiplex PCR reads anew with MiXCR; each CDR3 protein has one entry. Of roughly 450,000 distinct CDR3 sequences in the sample, 20% to 25% were seen once. Per the germline V gene, CDR1 is SEHNR and CDR2 is FQNEAQ (reference sequence). V was trimmed by 8 bases and J by 4 bases, leaving 10 bases between them. The CDR3 sequence is 12 residues long. Time point noted: persistent/refractory GD, antithyroid drugs over 5 years with positive TRAb. From RNA extracted from PBMCs, the TCR library was made.

The rearrangement links TRBV7-9 to TRBJ2-3; no clear D. This TCR derives from a female donor with Graves disease. The sequencing used peripheral blood mononuclear cells (PBMCs), collected when the disease was refractory, from a patient treated with antithyroid drugs. In nucleotides, the CDR3 is TGTGCCAGCGTGGGCGAGGCAGATACGCAGTATTTT. Translated: CASVGEADTQYF. The whole variable domain, filled in from reference TRBV7-9 and TRBJ2-3, reads DTGVSQNPRHKITKRGQNVTFRCDPISEHNRLYWYRQTLGQGPEFLTYFQNEAQLEKSRLLSDRFSAERPKGSFSTLEIQRTEQGDSAMYLCASVGEADTQYFGPGTRLTVL.